The 25 T cell receptor beta chains below all came from one sample that was sequenced in a study of T cell responses to AZD1222 COVID-19 vaccine. This table comes from immunoSEQ multiplex PCR, and its TCRdb copy is limited to in-frame clones, with some not included. The table includes 55,000 to 90,000 clones, about 83% detected once. The sequencing used peripheral blood, collected on day 0 of AZD1222 vaccination. The receptors come from an adult in good health.

This chain connects TRBV19 to TRBJ1-1; TRBD1 might be the D (5 bases). CDR1 and CDR2 from the germline V gene are LNHDA and SQIVND (reference sequence). The CDR3 has 13 residues. V lost 4 bases, J lost 4 bases, and 10 bases lay in between. The CDR3 loop is CASSRARGTEAFF. The CDR3 nucleotides read TGTGCCAGTAGTAGGGCAAGGGGCACTGAAGCTTTCTTT.

V is TRBV28 and J is TRBJ1-5, with D possibly being TRBD1 (5 bases). The CDR3 has 16 amino acids. Trimming stripped 3 bases from V and 0 bases from J, with 12 bases between. Per germline, CDR1 MDHEN and CDR2 SYDVKM. The CDR3 DNA reads as TGTGCCAGCAGTTTCGACAGCCTAAATAGCAATCAGCCCCAGCATTTT. It codes for CASSFDSLNSNQPQHF.

This clone has at least ten counts. The V call is TRBV6-1, the J call TRBJ1-6; a weak D match, TRBD1 (5 bases). Germline-derived CDR1 and CDR2 are MNHNS and SASEGT. This CDR3 spans 15 amino acids. V lost 1 base and J 5 bases, leaving 9 bases between the germline ends. The CDR3 region is CASSEEEGDNSPLHF. In nucleotides, the CDR3 is TGTGCCAGCAGTGAAGAAGAAGGGGATAATTCACCCCTCCACTTT.

This clone is labeled medium-sized. The rearrangement uses TRBV28 and TRBJ2-7; 12 bases line up with TRBD2. CDR3 size: 16 residues. Germline lookup yields CDR1 MDHEN and CDR2 SYDVKM. With V trimmed by 2 bases and J by 0 bases, 2 bases remained unmatched. The CDR3 DNA is TGTGCCAGCAGTTTAACTAGCGGGGGGCTCTCCTACGAGCAGTACTTC. Translated: CASSLTSGGLSYEQYF.

The CDR3 sequence is CAWSVLSEWSSYTGELFF. DNA of the CDR3: TGTGCCTGGAGTGTATTATCCGAGTGGAGTAGCTACACCGGGGAGCTGTTTTTT. The V call is TRBV30, the J call TRBJ2-2; D gene unclear. The V and J ends lost 0 bases and 3 bases respectively, with 20 bases between them. The CDR3 covers 18 residues. Per germline, CDR1 GTSNPN and CDR2 SVGIG (reference sequence).

This chain links TRBV27 with TRBJ1-4; unclear D gene. V gave up 3 bases and J gave up 7 bases, with 9 bases separating them. Germline CDR1 is MNHEY and CDR2 is SMNVEV (reference sequence). The CDR3 extends over 13 amino acids. The CDR3 spells CASSFQTGEKLFF. The CDR3 DNA follows: TGTGCCAGCAGTTTCCAGACGGGTGAAAAACTGTTTTTT.

A note on this clone: This CDR3 is also generated by other DNA sequences in the sample. V and J are TRBV7-8 and TRBJ1-3; the D gene is possibly TRBD1 (6 bases). Germline V gene lookup returns CDR1 SGHVS and CDR2 FQNEAQ. The germline V and J ends were trimmed by 5 bases and 0 bases, with 8 bases remaining between them. This CDR3 comprises 14 residues. CDR3 amino acids: CASSTRGSGNTIYF. CDR3 coding DNA: TGTGCCAGCAGCACCAGGGGCTCTGGAAACACCATATATTTT.

This clone was observed a few times. The CDR3: CASSQIWYSNQPQHF. As DNA, the CDR3 is TGTGCCAGCAGCCAGATTTGGTATAGCAATCAGCCCCAGCATTTT. The rearrangement uses TRBV6-5 and TRBJ1-5, with D unclear. The CDR3 sequence is 15 residues long. Trimming cost V 6 bases and J 0 bases, with 12 bases left between them. From germline, CDR1 is MNHEY and CDR2 SVGAGI.

This chain connects TRBV12-1 to TRBJ2-7; the table calls TRBD2, which could not be checked here. TRBV12-1 is listed as a pseudogene. The CDR3 runs 14 residues. CDR3 loop: CASSFARQLYEQYF. CDR3 in DNA: TGTGCCAGCAGCTTTGCGCGGCAGTTATACGAGCAGTACTTC.

This chain uses TRBV3-1 (or the pseudogene TRBV3-2) with TRBJ2-7; D is possibly TRBD2 (6 bases). This CDR3 region has 15 residues. Germline V gene data show CDR1 as LGHDT and CDR2 as YNNKEL (reference sequence). V lost 1 base and J 6 bases, leaving 16 bases between the germline ends. The CDR3: CASSQGPWQGGEQYF. CDR3 bases: TGTGCCAGCAGCCAAGGCCCTTGGCAGGGAGGCGAGCAGTACTTC.

This chain joins TRBV9 and TRBJ1-6; D is ambiguous. V lost 0 bases to trimming and J lost 2 bases, with 9 bases between them. Per the germline V gene, CDR1 is SGDLS and CDR2 is YYNGEE. This CDR3 comprises 16 residues. CDR3 DNA sequence: TGTGCCAGCAGCGTAGATGCCGTACCCTATAATTCACCCCTCCACTTT. It encodes CASSVDAVPYNSPLHF.

V usage is TRBV12-3 or TRBV12-4 and J usage is TRBJ2-2, with D unresolved. The CDR3 is 12 amino acids. V dropped 7 bases and J dropped 6 bases, with 9 bases sitting between them. The chain's CDR3 is CASTLEAGELFF. CDR3 coding DNA: TGTGCCAGCACCCTAGAAGCCGGGGAGCTGTTTTTT.

The chain is built from TRBV2 and TRBJ1-2; D gene uncertain. CDR1 is SNHLY, CDR2 FYNNEI, per germline. V was shortened by 2 bases and J by 4 bases, with 8 bases between the two germline ends. The length of the CDR3 is 13 residues. The CDR3 coding sequence is TGTGCCAGCAGTGAACGGCAGGTCTATGGCTACACCTTC. Its protein is CASSERQVYGYTF.

Details on this clone: The same CDR3 also results from other DNA sequences found in this sample. J is TRBJ1-4 and V is TRBV30; D remains ambiguous. The germline gives CDR1 GTSNPN, CDR2 SVGIG (reference sequence). V gave up 3 bases and J gave up 7 bases, with 12 bases separating them. The CDR3 is 13 residues long. The CDR3 DNA sequence: TGTGCCTGGAGCGCCCGGAGTGGTGAAAAACTGTTTTTT. Its protein is CAWSARSGEKLFF.

The chain employs TRBV6-5 and TRBJ1-2; the D gene is possibly TRBD1 (6 bases). V was clipped by 6 bases and J by 2 bases, with 13 bases between them. The length of the CDR3 is 14 residues. Germline CDR1 MNHEY, CDR2 SVGAGI. CDR3 sequence: CASRYAQGNYGYTF. DNA of the CDR3: TGTGCCAGCAGATACGCACAGGGAAACTATGGCTACACCTTC.

Notes on this clone: The same CDR3 is also encoded by other DNA sequences in this sample. This chain links TRBV6-5 with TRBJ2-7; TRBD2 might be the D (5 bases). V dropped 5 bases and J dropped 7 bases, with 15 bases sitting between them. In germline, CDR1 is MNHEY, CDR2 SVGAGI. The CDR3 spans 13 residues. CDR3 in amino acids: CASSRTGAREQYF. CDR3 nucleotides: TGTGCCAGCAGTCGGACTGGCGCTAGGGAGCAGTACTTC.

CDR3 coding DNA: TGTGCCAGTAGCGGACAGGGACGCACTGAAGCTTTCTTT. Translation: CASSGQGRTEAFF. The J gene is TRBJ1-1, the V gene TRBV19; TRBD1 matches 8 bases. Germline CDR1 is LNHDA and CDR2 is SQIVND (reference sequence). The trim removed 6 bases at V and 4 bases at J, leaving 4 bases unmatched. This CDR3 has 13 residues.

J is TRBJ2-7 and V is TRBV6-5, with D perhaps matching TRBD1 (5 bases). Trimming took 6 bases from V and 7 from J, leaving 19 bases between them. Germline lookup yields CDR1 MNHEY and CDR2 SVGAGI. The length of the CDR3 is 14 residues. CDR3 residues: CASSTLGPEREQYF. The CDR3 DNA is TGTGCCAGCAGCACCTTGGGGCCAGAACGGGAGCAGTACTTC.

V is TRBV5-6 and J is TRBJ1-4; maybe TRBD1 (5 bases). Germline V gene lookup returns CDR1 SGHDT and CDR2 YYEEEE. The CDR3 sequence is 14 residues long. Trimming took 2 bases from V and 8 from J, leaving 13 bases between them. The CDR3 protein is CASSFQGREEKLFF. The CDR3 nucleotides are TGTGCCAGCAGCTTCCAGGGTAGGGAGGAAAAACTGTTTTTT. Variable domain in full (rest from reference TRBV5-6 and TRBJ1-4): DAGVTQSPTHLIKTRGQQVTLRCSPKSGHDTVSWYQQALGQGPQFIFQYYEEEERQRGNFPDRFSGHQFPNYSSELNVNALLLGDSALYLCASSFQGREEKLFFGSGTQLSVL.

The chain recombines TRBV7-3 with TRBJ1-2; D gene uncertain. The germline gives CDR1 SGHTA, CDR2 FQGTGA. V lost 5 bases, J lost 1 base, and 20 bases lay in between. The CDR3 has 17 amino acids. This CDR3 is CASSPQAGLLGNYGYTF. DNA for the CDR3: TGTGCCAGCAGCCCTCAGGCAGGTCTCCTTGGTAACTATGGCTACACCTTC. The variable domain in full, with the rest retrieved from reference TRBV7-3 and TRBJ1-2, is GAGVSQTPSNKVTEKGKYVELRCDPISGHTALYWYRQSLGQGPEFLIYFQGTGAADDSGLPNDRFFAVRPEGSVSTLKIQRTERGDSAVYLCASSPQAGLLGNYGYTFGSGTRLTVV.

This sequence joins TRBV4-1 and TRBJ1-1; no firm D call. With 3 bases removed from V and 3 bases from J, the gap between germline ends came to 8 bases. The CDR3 has 13 residues. The germline gives CDR1 MGHRA, CDR2 YSYEKL. The CDR3 loop reads CASSQDPYTEAFF. CDR3 nucleotides: TGCGCCAGCAGCCAGGACCCATACACTGAAGCTTTCTTT.

V gene TRBV19 combines with J gene TRBJ1-6; no definite D call. The CDR3 length is 14 residues. CDR1 LNHDA and CDR2 SQIVND come from the germline V gene (reference sequence). Between the trimmed V and J ends, which lost 4 bases and 3 bases, there was a span of 7 bases. CDR3 nucleotides: TGTGCCAGTAGTAAACGGATCTATAATTCACCCCTCCACTTT. This gives the protein CASSKRIYNSPLHF.

This chain uses TRBV10-2 with TRBJ2-3, with 7 bases that match TRBD1. Looked up from germline, CDR1 is WSHSY and CDR2 is SAAADI. V gave up 6 bases and J gave up 0 bases; unmatched junction bases: 6. The length of the CDR3 is 15 residues. CDR3 in amino acids: CASRTPGGSTDTQYF. The CDR3 nucleotides are TGCGCCAGCAGGACTCCAGGGGGTAGCACAGATACGCAGTATTTT.

The rearrangement links TRBV3-1 (or the pseudogene TRBV3-2) to TRBJ1-5; no definite D call. The CDR3 runs 14 residues. Germline CDR1 LGHDT, CDR2 YNNKEL (reference sequence). V was pared by 1 base and J by 6 bases, with 10 bases between. CDR3 DNA: TGTGCCAGCAGCCAAGGGAAAGTACGTCAGCCCCAGCATTTT. Amino acid sequence: CASSQGKVRQPQHF.

V gene TRBV9 combines with J gene TRBJ1-2; a weak D match, TRBD1 (6 bases). Germline assignment: CDR1 SGDLS and CDR2 YYNGEE. The CDR3 contains 14 residues. V dropped 7 bases and J dropped 2 bases, with 15 bases sitting between them. The CDR3 spells CASGQSQQNYGYTF. CDR3 nucleotides: TGTGCCAGCGGACAGAGTCAACAGAACTATGGCTACACCTTC.